The clone carrying this T cell receptor beta chain was recorded once. CDR1 is SQVTM, CDR2 ANQGSEA, per germline. The V end lost 0 bases, the J end lost 7 bases, and 13 bases lay between the germline ends. The CDR3 has 13 residues. The assay was immunoSEQ multiplex PCR, and TCRdb's table has in-frame clones only and misses some. The sample holds some 85,000 clones, just under 95% seen once. The sample belongs to a study of T cell changes during pregnancy in multiple sclerosis. The TCR was taken from a female donor with multiple sclerosis, enrolled in a pregnancy study. The material was peripheral blood, obtained in the third trimester of pregnancy. The chain uses TRBV29-1 and TRBJ2-7; D is perhaps TRBD1 (5 bases). The CDR3 reads CSVEDPTALEQYF. CDR3 nucleotides: TGCAGCGTTGAAGATCCGACAGCTTTAGAGCAGTACTTC.